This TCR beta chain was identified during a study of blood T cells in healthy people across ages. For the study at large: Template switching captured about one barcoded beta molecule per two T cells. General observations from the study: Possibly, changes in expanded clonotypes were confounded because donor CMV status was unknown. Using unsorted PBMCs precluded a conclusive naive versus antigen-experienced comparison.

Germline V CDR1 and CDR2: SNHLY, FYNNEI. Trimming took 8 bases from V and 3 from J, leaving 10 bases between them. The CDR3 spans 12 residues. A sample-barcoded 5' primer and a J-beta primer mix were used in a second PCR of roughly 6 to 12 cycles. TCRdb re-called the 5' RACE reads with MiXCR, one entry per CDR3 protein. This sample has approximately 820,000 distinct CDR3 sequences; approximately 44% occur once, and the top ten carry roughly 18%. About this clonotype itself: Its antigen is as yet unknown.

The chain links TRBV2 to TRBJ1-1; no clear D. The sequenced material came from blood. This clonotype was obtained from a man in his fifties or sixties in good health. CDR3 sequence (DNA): TGTGCCAGCCTATCCGGGTACACTGAAGCTTTCTTT. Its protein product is CASLSGYTEAFF.